Below are 30 T cell receptor beta chains sequenced from a single sample in a study of T cells in women clearing cervical HPV infection. Clones were sequenced by immunoSEQ multiplex PCR, and TCRdb holds only the in-frame ones, with some missing. Recorded for this sample: tens of thousands of clones. Source material: blood buffy coat. Receptor source: a woman between 18 and 69 years old with a cervical HPV16 infection that either progressed to CIN3+ or cleared (not recorded which).

With respect to this clone: The read comes to an end 3 residues before the CDR3 does, leaving the germline J gene to fill in the end. The V and J genes are TRBV15 and TRBJ1-3; the D is unclear. V lost 6 bases and J lost 3, with 15 bases in between. Germline CDR1 LNHNV, CDR2 YYDKDF (reference sequence). This CDR3 contains 15 residues. CDR3 region: CATRPRGLLGNTIYF. The CDR3 bases that were read are TGTGCCACCAGACCAAGAGGACTTCTTGGAAACACC.

The sequenced CDR3 bases are TGCGCCAGCAGTCCGGGACAGCAACCGTACGAG. Protein product: CASSPGQQPYE. The full CDR3 is CASSPGQQPYEQYF. This rearrangement joins TRBV5-1 to TRBJ2-7; 7 positions agree with TRBD1. The read falls 3 residues short of the CDR3 end, and the missing part is taken from the germline J gene. There are 14 residues in the CDR3. Losses at the gene ends were 5 bases for V and 4 bases for J; bases not matched to a gene: 9. Germline CDR1 and CDR2: SGHRS and YFSETQ.

About this clone itself: The read halts 3 residues ahead of the CDR3 end, with the missing end drawn from the germline J gene. The chain couples TRBV4-1 to TRBJ2-7, with 13 nucleotides matching TRBD2. The V segment lost 4 bases and the J segment 5 bases; nucleotides outside the gene matches: 11. Germline loops: CDR1 MGHRA, CDR2 YSYEKL. The CDR3 has 17 amino acids. CDR3 residues: CASSPLLAGGLPHEQYF. CDR3 bases read: TGCGCCAGCAGCCCCTTACTAGCGGGAGGGCTTCCCCACGAG.

To note about this clone: The read ends 3 residues shy of where the CDR3 ends; the end is completed using the germline J gene. V and J are TRBV7-2 and TRBJ2-1; 9 bases are shared with TRBD2. CDR3 length: 16 amino acids. Losses at the gene ends were 0 bases for V and 3 bases for J; bases not matched to a gene: 3. CDR1 SGHTA and CDR2 FQGNSA come from the germline V gene. CDR3 sequence reads: CASSLAGTSSYNEQFF. The sequenced CDR3 bases are TGTGCCAGCAGCTTAGCCGGGACTAGCAGCTACAATGAG. The whole variable domain, filled in from reference TRBV7-2 and TRBJ2-1, reads GAGVSQSPSNKVTEKGKDVELRCDPISGHTALYWYRQSLGQGLEFLIYFQGNSAPDKSGLPSDRFSAERTGGSVSTLTIQRTQQEDSAVYLCASSLAGTSSYNEQFFGPGTRLTVL.

Details on this clone: The read ends 3 residues shy of where the CDR3 ends; the end is completed using the germline J gene. V usage is TRBV6-1 and J usage is TRBJ2-5, with 9 nucleotides matching TRBD2. V shed 3 bases and J 7 bases; nucleotides not matched to a gene: 6. The germline V gene has CDR1 MNHNS and CDR2 SASEGT. CDR3 length equals 14 residues. CDR3 residues: CASSDVAGVGTQYF. CDR3 DNA, as far as it was read: TGTGCCAGCAGTGACGTAGCGGGAGTAGGGACC.

Comments on this clone: Read data end 3 residues before the CDR3 end; the end is taken from the germline J gene. The genes are TRBV30 and TRBJ1-2; 12 bases fit TRBD1. V gave up 4 bases and J gave up 7 bases; unmatched junction bases: 7. The length of the CDR3 is 14 residues. The V gene's germline CDR1 is GTSNPN and CDR2 SVGIG (reference sequence). The CDR3 protein is CAWTGTGGRGGYTF. The sequenced CDR3 bases are TGTGCCTGGACGGGGACAGGGGGCCGTGGTGGC. Filled out from reference TRBV30 and TRBJ1-2, the complete variable domain reads SQTIHQWPATLVQPVGSPLSLECTVEGTSNPNLYWYRQAAGRGLQLLFYSVGIGQISSEVPQNLSASRPQDRQFILSSKKLLLSDSGFYLCAWTGTGGRGGYTFGSGTRLTVV.

Worth noting for this clone: The read terminates 3 residues before the CDR3 end, so the remaining end is supplied by the germline J gene. The rearrangement joins TRBV11-1 to TRBJ2-7; D call uncertain. Trimming removed 4 bases at V and 3 bases at J, with 7 bases between. Germline values: CDR1 SGHAT, CDR2 FQDESV (reference sequence). This CDR3 is built from 12 residues. The CDR3 here is CASSSQDYEQYF. The sequenced CDR3 bases are TGTGCCAGCAGCTCCCAGGACTACGAG.

On this clone: The CDR3 is cut off 3 residues early in the read; its end comes from the germline J gene. The chain links TRBV6-1 to TRBJ2-2; 8 bases are a match to TRBD2. Germline CDR1 reads MNHNS; CDR2 reads SASEGT. The CDR3 totals 16 residues. Trimming cost V 2 bases and J 4 bases; bases outside gene matches: 6. CDR3 protein: CASSELVAGTTGELFF. CDR3 bases read: TGTGCCAGCAGTGAATTAGTAGCGGGAACCACCGGGGAG.

As regards this clone: The read terminates 3 residues before the CDR3 end, so the remaining end is supplied by the germline J gene. The genes are TRBV12-3 or TRBV12-4 and TRBJ2-7; 10 nucleotides match TRBD1. The CDR3 is 14 residues long. Trimming removed 3 bases from V and 2 bases from J; junction bases left unmatched: 1. The CDR3 region is CASSFDRGPYEQYF. CDR3 DNA, as far as it was read: TGTGCCAGCAGTTTCGACAGGGGGCCCTACGAG.

A remark on this clone: The read gets to within 3 residues of the CDR3 end, and the germline J gene fills in the rest. The chain is built from TRBV18 and TRBJ2-1; no reliable D call. This CDR3 comprises 14 residues. Germline V gene sequence: CDR1 KGHSH, CDR2 LQKENI. V was clipped by 3 bases and J by 1 base, with 7 bases between them. CDR3 DNA, as far as it was read: TGTGCCAGCTCACCGACACCTTCCTACAATGAG. The encoded protein is CASSPTPSYNE. The full CDR3 is CASSPTPSYNEQFF.

A word on this clone: Read data end 3 residues before the CDR3 end; the end is taken from the germline J gene. The rearrangement joins TRBV20-1 to TRBJ1-2, with TRBD1 identical over 10 bases. The V and J ends lost 0 bases and 3 bases, in that order; junction bases with no gene match: 4. The germline gives CDR1 DFQATT, CDR2 SNEGSKA (reference sequence). The CDR3 has 15 amino acids. The DNA read from the CDR3 is TGCAGTGCTAGAGAGACAGGGGGCGCGGACTATGGC. Translation gives CSARETGGADYG. The entire CDR3 protein reads CSARETGGADYGYTF.

For this clone: The read falls 3 residues short of the CDR3 end, and the missing part is taken from the germline J gene. This chain links TRBV7-3 with TRBJ2-2; 9 bases align to TRBD2. The CDR3 consists of 15 residues. Germline CDR1 is SGHTA and CDR2 is FQGTGA. V lost 5 bases to trimming and J lost 4 bases; unmatched junction nucleotides: 5. The covered CDR3 bases are TGTGCCAGCAGCGGTAGCGGGAGCCGCACCGGGGAG. Translated, it gives CASSGSGSRTGE. The entire CDR3 sequence reads CASSGSGSRTGELFF.

For this clone: The read ends 3 residues early relative to the CDR3; the germline J gene fills the gap. The gene calls are TRBV30 and TRBJ2-7, with 8 nucleotides matching TRBD2. There are 15 residues in the CDR3. V shed 4 bases, J shed 2 bases, and the junction held 10 bases outside the gene matches. From germline, CDR1 is GTSNPN and CDR2 SVGIG (reference sequence). CDR3 DNA (partial): TGTGCCTGGACCCCGGGTAGTAGCGGGACCTACGAG. It yields the protein CAWTPGSSGTYE. The full CDR3 reads CAWTPGSSGTYEQYF.

On this clone: At one end the junction does not follow the germline gene, possibly because of a read error. The read terminates 3 residues before the CDR3 end, so the remaining end is supplied by the germline J gene. The chain employs TRBV6-1 and TRBJ1-2, with 8 bases fitting TRBD1. Germline values: CDR1 MNHNS, CDR2 SASEGT. There are 15 residues in the CDR3. Here the CDR3 reads CASSEDWTGNYVYTF. The sequenced part of the CDR3 DNA is TGTGCCAGCAGTGAAGATTGGACAGGGAACTATGTC.

Regarding this clone: The missing CDR3 end, 3 residues past where the read stops, is filled in from the germline J gene. The genes are TRBV5-6 and TRBJ1-2; 8 bases map to TRBD1. Germline lookup yields CDR1 SGHDT and CDR2 YYEEEE. The CDR3 is 15 residues long. The V gene end was trimmed by 0 bases and the J gene end by 3 bases; junction bases not matched to a gene: 4. The CDR3 loop is CASSLAGGADYGYTF. The covered CDR3 bases are TGTGCCAGCAGCTTGGCAGGGGGCGCTGACTATGGC.

For this clone: The missing CDR3 end, 3 residues past where the read stops, is filled in from the germline J gene. V gene TRBV19 combines with J gene TRBJ1-1; D is possibly TRBD1 (5 bases). Looked up from germline, CDR1 is LNHDA and CDR2 is SQIVND (reference sequence). V lost 7 bases and J 0 bases, leaving 9 bases between the germline ends. The CDR3 loop spans 13 amino acids. CDR3 bases read: TGTGCCAGTACCCCGACAGTGAACACTGAA. It yields the protein CASTPTVNTE. The whole CDR3 is CASTPTVNTEAFF. Using reference TRBV19 and TRBJ1-1 for the parts outside the CDR3, the full variable domain is DGGITQSPKYLFRKEGQNVTLSCEQNLNHDAMYWYRQDPGQGLRLIYYSQIVNDFQKGDIAEGYSVSREKKESFPLTVTSAQKNPTAFYLCASTPTVNTEAFFGQGTRLTVV.

CDR3 bases read: TGTGCCAGCAGCCAAGGACAGTTAAATTCACCC. Its translation: CASSQGQLNSP. The CDR3 reads in full as CASSQGQLNSPLHF. V and J are TRBV14 and TRBJ1-6; D is possibly TRBD1 (5 bases). The CDR3 end is not reached by the read, which stops 3 residues before it; the germline J gene fills it in. The CDR3 length is 14 residues. Germline V gene sequence: CDR1 SGHDN, CDR2 FVKESK. V lost 1 base, J lost 7 bases, and 8 bases lay in between.

Concerning this clone: Read sequence stops 3 residues before the CDR3 end, and the germline J gene provides the missing end. This sequence joins TRBV5-1 and TRBJ2-3; D perhaps matches TRBD2 (5 bases). V lost 4 bases to trimming and J lost 4 bases, with 16 bases between them. Germline CDR1 SGHRS, CDR2 YFSETQ. This CDR3 is built from 15 residues. The covered CDR3 bases are TGCGCCAGCAGCCCAAGTTCGGGGTCCGCAGATACG. Translation: CASSPSSGSADT. The entire CDR3 sequence reads CASSPSSGSADTQYF.

In terms of frequency, this clone is medium-sized (0.01 to 0.1%). The sequenced fragment ends 3 residues before the CDR3 boundary, so the rest is inferred from the germline J gene. The chain recombines TRBV19 with TRBJ2-4, with a possible D match to TRBD2 (6 bases). CDR1 is LNHDA and CDR2 is SQIVND in the germline V gene (reference sequence). V was shortened by 3 bases and J by 7 bases, with 19 bases between the two germline ends. The CDR3 extends over 16 amino acids. The part of the CDR3 DNA that was read is TGTGCCAGTAGTATTTGGCGGGGAGGAAACCTTAACATT. This translates into CASSIWRGGNLNI. The full-length CDR3 reads as CASSIWRGGNLNIQYF. The full variable domain, rest sourced from reference TRBV19 and TRBJ2-4, is DGGITQSPKYLFRKEGQNVTLSCEQNLNHDAMYWYRQDPGQGLRLIYYSQIVNDFQKGDIAEGYSVSREKKESFPLTVTSAQKNPTAFYLCASSIWRGGNLNIQYFGAGTRLSVL.

The CDR3 sequence: CAWSTSGETQYF. The covered CDR3 bases are TGTGCCTGGAGTACTAGCGGGGAGACC. The V gene is TRBV30, the J gene TRBJ2-5, with 9 nucleotides matching TRBD2. The sequence runs out 3 residues before the end of the CDR3; the remainder is reconstructed from the germline J gene. Germline trimming cut 2 bases from V and 5 bases from J; bases unmatched to any gene: 0. Germline V CDR1 and CDR2: GTSNPN, SVGIG (reference sequence). The CDR3 is made up of 12 amino acids.

Turning to this clone: The CDR3 end is not reached by the read, which stops 3 residues before it; the germline J gene fills it in. This chain uses TRBV5-1 with TRBJ1-1; TRBD1 matches 8 bases. CDR3 size: 13 residues. Germline CDR1 and CDR2: SGHRS and YFSETQ. V lost 7 bases, J lost 1 base, and 3 bases stayed unmatched. The CDR3 bases that were read are TGCGCCAGCCGACAGGGGCCGAACACTGAA. It translates to CASRQGPNTE. The complete CDR3 protein is CASRQGPNTEAFF.

About this clone: A junction boundary mismatches the germline segment, possibly from a read error. The observed sequence ends 3 residues before the CDR3 terminus, with the missing tail filled in from the germline J gene. Different DNA sequences within this sample yield the same CDR3. The chain has TRBV19 and TRBJ1-3; D gene unclear. The CDR3 is made up of 15 amino acids. The germline gives CDR1 LNHDA, CDR2 SQIVND (reference sequence). Incomplete CDR3 DNA: TGTGCCAGTAGTATGGCCAGGAAGGCTGGAAACACT. Encoded protein: CASSMARKAGNT. The CDR3 in its entirety is CASSMARKAGNTIYF. The whole variable domain, filled in from reference TRBV19 and TRBJ1-3, reads DGGITQSPKYLFRKEGQNVTLSCEQNLNHDAMYWYRQDPGQGLRLIYYSQIVNDFQKGDIAEGYSVSREKKESFPLTVTSAQKNPTAFYLCASSMARKAGNTIYFGEGSWLTVV.

Remarks on this clone: The read gets to within 3 residues of the CDR3 end, and the germline J gene fills in the rest. The chain has TRBV7-9 and TRBJ2-1; D ambiguous. This CDR3 region has 15 residues. V lost 5 bases, J lost 0 bases, and 11 bases lay in between. Germline assignment: CDR1 SEHNR and CDR2 FQNEAQ (reference sequence). The covered CDR3 bases are TGTGCCAGCAGCGCCCAGGATGCCTCCTACAATGAG. Residues: CASSAQDASYNE. The whole CDR3 protein is CASSAQDASYNEQFF.

With respect to this clone: The observed sequence ends 3 residues before the CDR3 terminus, with the missing tail filled in from the germline J gene. V is TRBV7-9 and J is TRBJ2-1; TRBD2 matches at 10 bases. This CDR3 has 15 residues. Germline CDR1 SEHNR, CDR2 FQNEAQ (reference sequence). Unmatched junction bases numbered 7, after V lost 4 bases and J lost 7 bases. The CDR3 is CASSSKRGGRNEQFF. Incomplete CDR3 DNA: TGTGCCAGCAGCTCCAAGCGGGGGGGTCGTAATGAG.

As concerns this clone: The CDR3 end lies 3 residues beyond the end of the read and is filled in from the germline J gene. The V gene is TRBV5-1, the J gene TRBJ2-2, with 9 bases lining up with TRBD2. Germline V gives CDR1 SGHRS, CDR2 YFSETQ. The J segment lost 1 base and the V segment lost 3 bases, leaving 1 base of the junction unmatched. The CDR3 loop spans 15 amino acids. The DNA read from the CDR3 is TGCGCCAGCAGCTATAGCGGGGGGAACACCGGGGAG. Translating it yields CASSYSGGNTGE. Given in full, the CDR3 is CASSYSGGNTGELFF.

To note about this clone: The observed sequence ends 3 residues before the CDR3 terminus, with the missing tail filled in from the germline J gene. J is TRBJ1-1 and V is TRBV18; tentatively, D is TRBD1 (6 bases). With 2 bases removed from V and 6 bases from J, the gap between germline ends came to 16 bases. Germline-derived CDR1 and CDR2 are KGHSH and LQKENI. The length of the CDR3 is 15 residues. CDR3: CASSPGEQGIAEAFF. The CDR3 bases that were read are TGTGCCAGCTCACCAGGGGAACAGGGAATCGCTGAA.

Regarding this clone: The read halts 3 residues ahead of the CDR3 end, with the missing end drawn from the germline J gene. This chain links TRBV5-4 with TRBJ2-2; D gene ambiguous. Germline CDR1 SGHNT, CDR2 YYREEE (reference sequence). V dropped 2 bases and J dropped 6 bases, with 5 bases sitting between them. The CDR3 is 12 amino acids. Here the CDR3 reads CASSFRAGELFF. CDR3 DNA, as far as it was read: TGTGCCAGCAGCTTTCGGGCCGGGGAG. Using reference TRBV5-4 and TRBJ2-2 for the parts outside the CDR3, the full variable domain is ETGVTQSPTHLIKTRGQQVTLRCSSQSGHNTVSWYQQALGQGPQFIFQYYREEENGRGNFPPRFSGLQFPNYSSELNVNALELDDSALYLCASSFRAGELFFGEGSRLTVL.

In regard to this clone: The read gets to within 3 residues of the CDR3 end, and the germline J gene fills in the rest. The chain recombines TRBV18 with TRBJ2-3; TRBD1 aligns across 7 bases. The CDR3 runs to 15 residues. Germline V gene lookup returns CDR1 KGHSH and CDR2 LQKENI. Partial CDR3 DNA: TGTGCCAGCTCACCACCGGGACAGAGCAATCAGCCG. Protein product: CASSPPGQSNQP. From start to end, the CDR3 is CASSPPGQSNQPQYF.

Details on this clone: The sequence runs out 3 residues before the end of the CDR3; the remainder is reconstructed from the germline J gene. The rearrangement links TRBV2 to TRBJ1-2; 7 nucleotides line up with TRBD1. Germline lookup yields CDR1 SNHLY and CDR2 FYNNEI. The trim removed 5 bases at V and 6 bases at J, leaving 21 bases unmatched. The CDR3 extends over 18 amino acids. The part of the CDR3 DNA that was read is TGTGCCAGCAGTAAAGACCGACAGGGAGCGTTAGGTAGTGATGGC. This gives the protein CASSKDRQGALGSDG. The whole CDR3 protein is CASSKDRQGALGSDGYTF. Using reference TRBV2 and TRBJ1-2 for the parts outside the CDR3, the full variable domain is EPEVTQTPSHQVTQMGQEVILRCVPISNHLYFYWYRQILGQKVEFLVSFYNNEISEKSEIFDDQFSVERPDGSNFTLKIRSTKLEDSAMYFCASSKDRQGALGSDGYTFGSGTRLTVV.

For this clone: Sequencing ends 3 residues short of the CDR3 end; the germline J gene provides the rest. V is TRBV5-1 and J is TRBJ2-7; 7 nucleotides line up with TRBD2. The trim removed 4 bases at V and 4 bases at J, leaving 11 bases unmatched. The germline gives CDR1 SGHRS, CDR2 YFSETQ. The CDR3 spans 15 residues. The CDR3 sequence: CASSPRLAVSYEQYF. CDR3 DNA, as far as it was read: TGCGCCAGCAGCCCGAGGCTAGCGGTATCATACGAG.